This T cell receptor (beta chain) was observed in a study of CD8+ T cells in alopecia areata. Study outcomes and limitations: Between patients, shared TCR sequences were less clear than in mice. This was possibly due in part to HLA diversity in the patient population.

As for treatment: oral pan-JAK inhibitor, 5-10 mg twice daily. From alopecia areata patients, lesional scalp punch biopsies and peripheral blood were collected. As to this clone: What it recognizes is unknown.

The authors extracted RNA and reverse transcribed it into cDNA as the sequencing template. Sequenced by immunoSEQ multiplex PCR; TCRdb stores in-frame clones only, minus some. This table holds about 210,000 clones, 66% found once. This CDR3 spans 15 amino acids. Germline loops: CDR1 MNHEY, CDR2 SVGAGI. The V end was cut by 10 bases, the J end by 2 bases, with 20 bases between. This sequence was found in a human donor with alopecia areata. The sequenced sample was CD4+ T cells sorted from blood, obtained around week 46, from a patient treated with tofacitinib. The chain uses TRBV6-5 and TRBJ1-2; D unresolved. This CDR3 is CATSEGDRQNYGYTF. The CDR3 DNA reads TGTGCCACTTCTGAGGGAGACCGACAAAACTATGGCTACACCTTC.